One sample yielded the 12 T cell receptor beta chains listed below, sequenced in a study of T cells after yellow fever vaccination. Via MiXCR, TCRdb re-called the 5' RACE reads, giving one row per CDR3 protein. The sample holds around 250,000 distinct CDR3 sequences, roughly 7.2% seen once. The sample in question was CD4+ T cells sorted from PBMCs, obtained 15 days after the yellow fever booster vaccination. All receptors come from a man aged 25 to 40 who received the YFV17D yellow fever vaccine.

The CDR3 here is CASWPIGLAGPSEQYF. In DNA, the CDR3 is TGTGCCAGCTGGCCTATCGGACTAGCCGGCCCATCCGAGCAGTACTTC. V is TRBV27 and J is TRBJ2-7; TRBD2 agrees at 8 bases. Germline loops: CDR1 MNHEY, CDR2 SMNVEV (reference sequence). The CDR3 consists of 16 residues. V shed 8 bases, J shed 6 bases, and the junction held 18 bases outside the gene matches.

This clonotype was seen ten or more times. The chain carries TRBV12-3 or TRBV12-4 and TRBJ2-1; D is ambiguous. The ends were cut back, 1 base at V and 9 bases at J, with 10 bases in the middle. The CDR3 contains 13 residues. The CDR3 DNA reads as TGTGCCAGCAGTTTAGGCAACTCACGTGAGCAGTTCTTC. As protein: CASSLGNSREQFF.

The gene calls are TRBV19 and TRBJ1-2; D is unresolved. Trimming stripped 7 bases from V and 4 bases from J, with 16 bases between. The CDR3 spans 14 residues. Germline CDR1 is LNHDA and CDR2 is SQIVND (reference sequence). CDR3: CASTLLGSSYGYTF. CDR3 bases: TGTGCCAGTACCCTGCTGGGGTCGTCCTATGGCTACACCTTC.

This chain uses TRBV30 with TRBJ2-2; the match to TRBD2 covers 11 bases. There are 14 residues in the CDR3. J was trimmed by 5 bases and V by 3 bases; bases with no gene match: 2. Germline V gives CDR1 GTSNPN, CDR2 SVGIG (reference sequence). Here the CDR3 DNA reads TGTGCCTGGAGGAGACTAGCGGGAACCGGGGAGCTGTTTTTT. It is translated as CAWRRLAGTGELFF.

The chain joins TRBV6-5 to TRBJ1-1; D possibly corresponds to TRBD1 (5 bases). The germline CDR1 and CDR2 sequences are MNHEY and SVGAGI. The CDR3 spans 14 residues. V was pared by 2 bases and J by 11 bases, with 18 bases between. CDR3 bases: TGTGCCAGCAGTTACCGGGGGGGGGGATCTTATGCTTTCTTT. Translation: CASSYRGGGSYAFF.

The gene calls are TRBV30 and TRBJ1-2; D perhaps matches TRBD1 (6 bases). Looked up from germline, CDR1 is GTSNPN and CDR2 is SVGIG (reference sequence). The length of the CDR3 is 14 residues. Trimming took off 0 bases at V and 4 bases at J, with 12 bases between the two ends. The CDR3 spells CAWSVGRGIYGYTF. As DNA, the CDR3 is TGTGCCTGGAGTGTAGGCAGGGGAATCTATGGCTACACCTTC.

This clonotype has just a few counts. The chain joins TRBV5-1 to TRBJ2-7; possible D gene TRBD2, 5 bases. The V gene lost 4 bases and the J gene lost 3 bases, with 14 bases spanning the gap. The germline V gene has CDR1 SGHRS and CDR2 YFSETQ. The CDR3 spans 14 residues. The CDR3 reads CASSPGSVYYEQYF. In nucleotides, the CDR3 is TGCGCCAGCAGCCCGGGGAGCGTTTACTACGAGCAGTACTTC.

This clonotype occurred many times. The chain employs TRBV7-2 and TRBJ1-4, with unresolved D. The V gene's germline CDR1 is SGHTA and CDR2 FQGNSA. The length of the CDR3 is 15 residues. The ends were cut back, 0 bases at V and 5 bases at J, with 10 bases in the middle. CDR3 in amino acids: CASSLARTGNEKLFF. Written as DNA, the CDR3 is TGTGCCAGCAGCTTAGCGCGGACGGGAAATGAAAAACTGTTTTTT.

This clonotype was counted ten times or more. The rearrangement joins TRBV20-1 to TRBJ2-7; no clear D. V gave up 0 bases and J gave up 3 bases, with 15 bases separating them. The CDR3 spans 15 residues. Germline CDR1 is DFQATT and CDR2 is SNEGSKA (reference sequence). This CDR3 reads CSARDMRRNSYEQYF. Here the CDR3 DNA reads TGCAGTGCTAGAGATATGAGGCGCAACAGCTACGAGCAGTACTTC.

There are a few counts of this clonotype. The CDR3, as DNA: TGTGCCACCAGTGATCCGAGACAGGTTCCAGGGACCCAGTACTTC. Amino acids: CATSDPRQVPGTQYF. The V and J genes are TRBV24-1 and TRBJ2-5, with D possibly matching TRBD1 (6 bases). The CDR3 totals 15 residues. V was cut by 3 bases and J by 7 bases, with 17 bases left in between. CDR1 and CDR2 (germline): KGHDR, SFDVKD.

In its sample, this clonotype was seen many times. The CDR3 nucleotides are TGTGCCAGCAGCGGCATGCTGGACGCCAAAAACATTCAGTACTTC. Its translation is CASSGMLDAKNIQYF. This sequence joins TRBV7-2 and TRBJ2-4; D unclear. V was trimmed by 5 bases and J by 1 base, leaving 12 bases between them. Germline lookup yields CDR1 SGHTA and CDR2 FQGNSA. This CDR3 comprises 15 residues.

In its sample, this clonotype was seen a few times. This chain joins TRBV20-1 and TRBJ2-3; D call uncertain. CDR3 length equals 10 residues. Germline V gene lookup returns CDR1 DFQATT and CDR2 SNEGSKA (reference sequence). The ends were cut back, 6 bases at V and 2 bases at J, with 3 bases in the middle. The CDR3 protein is CSANTDTQYF. CDR3 bases: TGCAGTGCAAACACAGATACGCAGTATTTT.